The 14 T cell receptor beta chains below were found in one sample sequenced in a study of blood T cell repertoires in COVID-19. Here immunoSEQ multiplex PCR was the method, and the copy in TCRdb shows in-frame clones only, minus some. The table shows roughly 87,000 clones, with 72% occurring only once. Sequences were obtained from peripheral blood. These receptors all stem from a woman aged 80 or over with acute or convalescent COVID-19.

In its sample, this clone was seen a few times. This chain connects TRBV29-1 to TRBJ1-2, with D possibly TRBD1 on 6 matching bases. The V gene's germline CDR1 is SQVTM and CDR2 ANQGSEA. V dropped 7 bases and J dropped 8 bases, with 17 bases sitting between them. CDR3 length equals 12 residues. The CDR3 region has the DNA TGCAGCGAAGGGGCAGGGGACAACGGCTACACCTTC. It specifies CSEGAGDNGYTF.

The J gene is TRBJ2-3, the V gene TRBV18; possibly TRBD1 for D (7 bases). Trimming cost V 3 bases and J 2 bases, with 15 bases left between them. Germline V lookup: CDR1 KGHSH, CDR2 LQKENI. The CDR3 is made up of 16 amino acids. This CDR3 reads CASSPGTAGHTDTQYF. Here the CDR3 DNA reads TGTGCCAGCTCACCCGGGACAGCGGGCCACACAGATACGCAGTATTTT.

As to this clone: Other DNA sequences within the sample encode an identical CDR3. The chain recombines TRBV5-1 with TRBJ1-5; D is undetermined. The CDR3 is 14 amino acids. Germline-derived CDR1 and CDR2 are SGHRS and YFSETQ. Trimming stripped 2 bases from V and 0 bases from J, with 6 bases between. Here the CDR3 DNA reads TGCGCCAGCAGCTTAGCGGGTAGCAATCAGCCCCAGCATTTT. As protein: CASSLAGSNQPQHF.

This clone has more than one count but fewer than ten. The chain combines TRBV4-2 with TRBJ2-1; 7 bases line up with TRBD2. The trim removed 2 bases at V and 1 base at J, leaving 14 bases unmatched. This CDR3 has 19 amino acids. Per germline, CDR1 LGHNA and CDR2 YNFKEQ. The DNA for the CDR3 is TGTGCCAGCAGCCAACATACGGGGCTAGCGGCTGGTTCCTACAATGAGCAGTTCTTC. This encodes CASSQHTGLAAGSYNEQFF.

The V call is TRBV11-2, the J call TRBJ1-4, with TRBD1 matching 8 bases. Germline CDR1 and CDR2: SGHAT and FQNNGV. V trimming: 5 bases; J trimming: 3 bases; junction bases outside the gene matches: 8. This CDR3 region has 16 residues. The CDR3 nucleotides are TGTGCCAGCAGCCGAGCTCCGGGACAGGCTAATGAAAAACTGTTTTTT. Protein sequence: CASSRAPGQANEKLFF.

The chain joins TRBV15 to TRBJ2-7; no firm D call. Trimming stripped 4 bases from V and 4 bases from J, with 14 bases between. CDR1 and CDR2 from the germline V gene are LNHNV and YYDKDF (reference sequence). There are 14 residues in the CDR3. The CDR3 nucleotides read TGTGCCACCAGCAATCCGGGTTCGATATACGAGCAGTACTTC. Amino acid sequence: CATSNPGSIYEQYF.

This clone was detected a few times. The chain couples TRBV7-2 to TRBJ2-1; 7 bases match TRBD2. Losses at the gene ends were 1 base for V and 4 bases for J; bases not matched to a gene: 4. CDR3 size: 15 residues. The germline gives CDR1 SGHTA, CDR2 FQGNSA. CDR3 residues: CASSLVGGFYNEQFF. CDR3 bases: TGTGCCAGCAGCTTAGTCGGGGGGTTTTACAATGAGCAGTTCTTC.

The chain has TRBV5-5 and TRBJ2-7; tentative D call: TRBD1 (5 bases). Germline V lookup: CDR1 SGHKS, CDR2 YYEKEE (reference sequence). The CDR3 loop spans 14 amino acids. The V and J ends lost 4 bases and 5 bases respectively, with 16 bases between them. Written as DNA, the CDR3 is TGTGCCAGCAGCCTGGGTTTTGGGGCTGACGAGCAGTACTTC. Its translation: CASSLGFGADEQYF.

V and J are TRBV9 and TRBJ2-7, with 11 bases identical to TRBD1. In germline, CDR1 is SGDLS, CDR2 YYNGEE. The J segment lost 7 bases and the V segment lost 0 bases, leaving 6 bases of the junction unmatched. CDR3 length: 15 residues. The CDR3 here is CASSVGGTGGREQYF. The CDR3 DNA is TGTGCCAGCAGCGTAGGTGGGACAGGGGGACGGGAGCAGTACTTC.

The chain is built from TRBV5-1 and TRBJ1-4; possible D gene TRBD1, 5 bases. V was clipped by 0 bases and J by 8 bases, with 14 bases between them. CDR3 length: 15 residues. From germline, CDR1 is SGHRS and CDR2 YFSETQ. Here the CDR3 reads CASSLGTSSGEKLFF. CDR3 sequence (DNA): TGCGCCAGCAGCTTGGGGACATCTTCGGGCGAAAAACTGTTTTTT. Looking up the rest from reference TRBV5-1 and TRBJ1-4 gives the full variable domain: KAGVTQTPRYLIKTRGQQVTLSCSPISGHRSVSWYQQTPGQGLQFLFEYFSETQRNKGNFPGRFSGRQFSNSRSEMNVSTLELGDSALYLCASSLGTSSGEKLFFGSGTQLSVL.

This chain uses TRBV18 with TRBJ2-2; 7 bases are a match to TRBD1. The length of the CDR3 is 16 residues. After removal of 0 bases from V and 8 bases from J, the junction contained 9 bases not matched to a gene. In germline, CDR1 is KGHSH, CDR2 LQKENI. Here the CDR3 reads CASSPPGRGIPGELFF. The DNA for the CDR3 is TGTGCCAGCTCACCACCGGGCAGGGGGATCCCAGGGGAGCTGTTTTTT.

The chain has TRBV30 and TRBJ1-2, with unresolved D. The ends were cut back, 3 bases at V and 7 bases at J, with 9 bases in the middle. This CDR3 spans 11 amino acids. The germline V gene has CDR1 GTSNPN and CDR2 SVGIG (reference sequence). Here the CDR3 reads CAWSFSGGYTF. The CDR3 coding sequence is TGTGCCTGGAGCTTCTCGGGTGGCTACACCTTC.

The CDR3, as DNA: TGTGCCAGCAGCCCTCGACTAGCGGGGGTGTACAATGAGCAGTTCTTC. It yields the protein CASSPRLAGVYNEQFF. This chain links TRBV11-2 with TRBJ2-1, with TRBD2 identical over 12 bases. Germline CDR1 is SGHAT and CDR2 is FQNNGV. The CDR3 extends over 16 amino acids. The trim removed 5 bases at V and 4 bases at J, leaving 6 bases unmatched. The whole variable domain, filled in from reference TRBV11-2 and TRBJ2-1, reads EAGVAQSPRYKIIEKRQSVAFWCNPISGHATLYWYQQILGQGPKLLIQFQNNGVVDDSQLPKDRFSAERLKGVDSTLKIQPAKLEDSAVYLCASSPRLAGVYNEQFFGPGTRLTVL.

The chain recombines TRBV7-2 with TRBJ1-4; D is unresolved. Germline assignment: CDR1 SGHTA and CDR2 FQGNSA. V lost 5 bases and J 4 bases, leaving 11 bases between the germline ends. The CDR3 sequence is 14 residues long. The CDR3 here is CASSVSRVNEKLFF. The CDR3 nucleotides are TGTGCCAGCAGCGTCTCGAGGGTTAATGAAAAACTGTTTTTT.